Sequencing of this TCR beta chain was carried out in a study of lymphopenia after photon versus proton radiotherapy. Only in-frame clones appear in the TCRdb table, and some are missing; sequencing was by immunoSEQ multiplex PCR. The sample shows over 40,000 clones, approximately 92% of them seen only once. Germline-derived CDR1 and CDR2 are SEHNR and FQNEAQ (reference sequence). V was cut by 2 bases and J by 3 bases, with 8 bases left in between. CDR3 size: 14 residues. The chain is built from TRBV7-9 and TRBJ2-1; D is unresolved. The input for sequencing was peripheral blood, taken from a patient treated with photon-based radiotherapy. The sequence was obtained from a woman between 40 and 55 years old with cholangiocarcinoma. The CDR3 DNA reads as TGTGCCAGCAGCTTAAACACTGTCTACAATGAGCAGTTCTTC. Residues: CASSLNTVYNEQFF.